This entry concerns a single T cell receptor (beta chain). Study processing details: From reference gene primer amplification, estimates of nucleated cell counts were derived. The data were produced by immunoSEQ multiplex PCR, yet TCRdb's version contains in-frame clones alone and is incomplete. V and J calls and clone size are those listed in that table; D and trimming were worked out from the DNA. The sample holds about 210,000 clones, approximately 90% seen once. This sample is part of a study of blood T cell repertoires in COVID-19. The receptor was derived from a man in his sixties who had recovered from COVID-19. Material: peripheral blood.

In DNA, the CDR3 is TGTGCCAGTAGTATACGAGGTTCCGGGGAGCTGTTTTTT. Its protein product is CASSIRGSGELFF. The chain combines TRBV19 with TRBJ2-2, with D unclear. V was cut by 2 bases and J by 6 bases, with 7 bases left in between. Germline V gene data show CDR1 as LNHDA and CDR2 as SQIVND (reference sequence). The length of the CDR3 is 13 residues.